The rows below give T cell receptor beta chains drawn from one sample of a study of cytomegalovirus exposure and HLA in healthy donors. Sequencing used immunoSEQ multiplex PCR; TCRdb keeps in-frame clones, though not all of them. The sample holds about 200,000 clones, roughly four fifths seen once. Sequenced material: PBMCs. All receptors derive from a young man in good health and CMV-seronegative. Both conserved end residues are part of each CDR3. A D gene is named only where the DNA matches it firmly. Clone size is not always given. Where it is, it says once, few, many or a class for expanded clones.

V gene	clone size	D gene	J gene	CDR3 protein	CDR3 DNA
TRBV19	few	TRBD2	TRBJ2-7	CASSGGLAQAYEQYF	TGTGCCAGTAGTGGAGGACTAGCGCAAGCCTACGAGCAGTACTTC
TRBV10-3	NA	TRBD1	TRBJ1-1	CAIRRGGGMNTEAFF	TGTGCCATCAGAAGAGGGGGCGGAATGAACACTGAAGCTTTCTTT
TRBV9	NA	NA	TRBJ2-5	CASSVAGETQYF	TGTGCCAGCAGCGTAGCGGGGGAGACCCAGTACTTC
TRBV7-2	NA	TRBD2	TRBJ2-5	CASSLAIAGVQETQYF	TGTGCCAGCAGCTTAGCAATAGCGGGAGTCCAAGAGACCCAGTACTTC
TRBV18	NA	TRBD1	TRBJ1-2	CASSPPSGTGYGYTF	TGTGCCAGCTCACCACCAAGCGGGACAGGCTATGGCTACACCTTC
TRBV25-1	NA	TRBD1	TRBJ2-1	CASSGGTGEGYNEQFF	TGTGCCAGCAGTGGGGGGACAGGGGAGGGTTACAATGAGCAGTTCTTC
TRBV5-6	NA	TRBD1	TRBJ1-5	CASSLYRGQPQHF	TGTGCCAGCAGCCTATACAGGGGTCAGCCCCAGCATTTT
TRBV6-5	NA	NA	TRBJ2-3	CASSYAGDTQYF	TGTGCCAGCAGTTACGCCGGGGATACGCAGTATTTT
TRBV19	NA	TRBD1	TRBJ2-7	CAGPGTGSYEQYF	TGTGCCGGCCCCGGGACAGGGTCCTACGAGCAGTACTTC
TRBV7-9	NA	TRBD1	TRBJ2-3	CASSPGGNTDTQYF	TGTGCCAGCAGCCCAGGGGGAAACACAGATACGCAGTATTTT
TRBV5-1	NA	NA	TRBJ2-2	CASSLEHDTGELFF	TGCGCCAGCAGCTTGGAACACGACACCGGGGAGCTGTTTTTT
TRBV30	NA	NA	TRBJ2-5	CAWSDSKETQYF	TGTGCCTGGAGTGACAGTAAAGAGACCCAGTACTTC
TRBV9	NA	NA	TRBJ2-1	CASSTQAGSYNEQFF	TGTGCCAGCAGCACCCAAGCGGGCTCCTACAATGAGCAGTTCTTC
TRBV7-9	NA	NA	TRBJ1-4	CASSLGGNEKLFF	TGTGCCAGCAGCTTAGGAGGTAATGAAAAACTGTTTTTT
TRBV5-1	NA	TRBD2	TRBJ2-7	CASSLLAGANYEQYF	TGCGCCAGCAGCTTGCTAGCGGGAGCGAACTACGAGCAGTACTTC
TRBV19	few	TRBD2	TRBJ2-7	CASSMGSSGASYEQYF	TGTGCCAGTAGTATGGGTTCTAGCGGGGCCTCCTACGAGCAGTACTTC
TRBV9	NA	NA	TRBJ1-4	CASSVGGSSNEKLFF	TGTGCCAGCAGCGTAGGAGGCAGTTCGAATGAAAAACTGTTTTTT
TRBV5-4	NA	TRBD2	TRBJ2-3	CASSLDGLAPSHLSTDTQYF	TGTGCCAGCAGCTTGGACGGACTAGCCCCATCCCATCTTAGCACAGATACGCAGTATTTT
TRBV27	NA	NA	TRBJ2-1	CASGAGYNEQFF	TGTGCCAGCGGTGCGGGGTACAATGAGCAGTTCTTC
TRBV25-1	NA	NA	TRBJ2-7	CASRDTRGSSYEQYF	TGTGCCAGCAGGGACACTAGGGGGAGCTCCTACGAGCAGTACTTC
TRBV9	NA	TRBD2	TRBJ2-2	CASSISGSDTGELFF	TGTGCCAGCAGCATAAGCGGGAGTGACACCGGGGAGCTGTTTTTT
TRBV11-2	NA	NA	TRBJ2-7	CASRGGGAYEQYF	TGTGCCAGCAGGGGAGGAGGCGCCTACGAGCAGTACTTC
TRBV5-1	NA	NA	TRBJ2-2	CASSVGTNTGELFF	TGCGCCAGCAGCGTCGGGACGAACACCGGGGAGCTGTTTTTT
TRBV5-4	few	TRBD1	TRBJ2-6	CASSLVGQGAHGANVLTF	TGTGCCAGCAGCTTGGTGGGGCAGGGGGCGCATGGGGCCAACGTCCTGACTTTC
TRBV28	NA	TRBD1	TRBJ2-1	CASSTQGGHYNEQFF	TGTGCCAGCAGTACACAGGGGGGCCATTACAATGAGCAGTTCTTC
TRBV19	NA	TRBD1	TRBJ1-5	CASSIEAGGYYQPQHF	TGTGCCAGTAGTATAGAGGCAGGGGGCTATTATCAGCCCCAGCATTTT
TRBV25-1	NA	NA	TRBJ1-4	CASRRGDGANEKLFF	TGTGCCAGCAGGCGGGGGGACGGAGCTAATGAAAAACTGTTTTTT
TRBV27	NA	NA	TRBJ2-7	CASSYRSPYEQYF	TGTGCCAGCAGTTACCGGTCCCCCTACGAGCAGTACTTC
TRBV16	NA	NA	TRBJ1-3	CASSQAGSGPGNTIYF	TGTGCCAGCAGCCAGGCAGGGAGCGGGCCTGGAAACACCATATATTTT
TRBV11-2	NA	NA	TRBJ2-2	CASNRLGGAGELFF	TGTGCCAGCAACAGACTAGGAGGGGCCGGGGAGCTGTTTTTT
TRBV28	NA	TRBD1	TRBJ1-6	CASRALTGTNSPLHF	TGTGCCAGCAGGGCCCTGACAGGGACCAATTCACCCCTCCACTTT
TRBV7-3	NA	NA	TRBJ1-6	CASSLSGGSSPLHF	TGTGCCAGCAGCTTAAGCGGGGGTTCCTCACCCCTCCACTTT
TRBV29-1	few	NA	TRBJ1-1	CSVEELRGSEAFF	TGCAGCGTTGAAGAACTACGGGGTTCTGAAGCTTTCTTT
TRBV5-4	NA	TRBD2	TRBJ2-1	CASSPGLAGSYNEQFF	TGTGCCAGCAGCCCGGGACTAGCGGGATCGTACAATGAGCAGTTCTTC
TRBV4-1	NA	NA	TRBJ2-3	CASSHSGTSTDTQYF	TGCGCCAGCAGTCATAGCGGAACTAGCACAGATACGCAGTATTTT
TRBV5-6	NA	NA	TRBJ1-6	CASSEQGRSNSPLHF	TGTGCCAGCAGCGAGCAGGGAAGGAGTAATTCACCCCTCCACTTT
TRBV5-1	NA	TRBD1	TRBJ2-1	CASSGGQEGVEQFF	TGCGCCAGCAGCGGCGGACAGGAAGGGGTTGAGCAGTTCTTC
TRBV5-4	NA	TRBD2	TRBJ2-5	CASSLAGGPWWETQYF	TGTGCCAGCAGCTTAGCGGGAGGGCCGTGGTGGGAGACCCAGTACTTC
TRBV27	NA	NA	TRBJ1-1	CASRYGNTEAFF	TGTGCCAGCAGGTACGGGAACACTGAAGCTTTCTTT
TRBV5-1	once	NA	TRBJ2-2	CASSPLMQGNTGELFF	TGCGCCAGCAGCCCATTAATGCAGGGGAACACCGGGGAGCTGTTTTTT
TRBV9	NA	NA	TRBJ2-5	CASSVSGLETQYF	TGTGCCAGCAGCGTTTCTGGCCTGGAGACCCAGTACTTC
TRBV28	few	NA	TRBJ1-2	CASSLGGDYGYTF	TGTGCCAGCAGCTTGGGGGGTGACTATGGCTACACCTTC
TRBV27	NA	TRBD1	TRBJ1-1	CASTPRARQGATGDTEAFF	TGTGCCAGCACCCCGAGGGCCAGACAGGGGGCTACAGGGGACACTGAAGCTTTCTTT
TRBV9	NA	TRBD2	TRBJ2-7	CASSDGLAGPQSYEQYF	TGTGCCAGCAGCGATGGACTAGCGGGACCCCAATCCTACGAGCAGTACTTC
TRBV6-1	NA	TRBD1	TRBJ1-2	CASSEPPGQGAGYTF	TGTGCCAGCAGTGAACCACCGGGACAGGGGGCTGGCTACACCTTC
TRBV28	NA	TRBD2	TRBJ2-7	CASSLLQGGLAGVYEQYF	TGTGCCAGCAGTTTATTACAGGGGGGCCTAGCGGGAGTCTACGAGCAGTACTTC
TRBV5-1	NA	TRBD2	TRBJ2-1	CASSTGLAGQYNEQFF	TGCGCCAGCAGCACGGGACTAGCGGGCCAGTACAATGAGCAGTTCTTC
TRBV19	NA	NA	TRBJ1-6	CASSIDQGADSPLHF	TGTGCCAGTAGTATAGATCAAGGGGCCGATTCACCCCTCCACTTT
TRBV27	NA	TRBD1	TRBJ2-7	CASSHGTGGTEQYF	TGTGCCAGCAGTCACGGGACAGGGGGTACCGAGCAGTACTTC
TRBV7-9	NA	TRBD2	TRBJ2-1	CASSPRTSGTIDNEQFF	TGTGCCAGCAGCCCCCGGACTAGCGGGACGATCGACAATGAGCAGTTCTTC
TRBV19	NA	TRBD2	TRBJ2-3	CASGSGSLGDTQYF	TGTGCCAGTGGTAGCGGGAGTTTGGGAGATACGCAGTATTTT
TRBV19	NA	TRBD1	TRBJ2-6	CASSRQTGAGANVLTF	TGTGCCAGTAGTCGACAAACAGGGGCTGGGGCCAACGTCCTGACTTTC
TRBV6-1	NA	NA	TRBJ1-5	CASSPGDRDQPQHF	TGTGCCAGCAGCCCAGGGGACCGGGATCAGCCCCAGCATTTT